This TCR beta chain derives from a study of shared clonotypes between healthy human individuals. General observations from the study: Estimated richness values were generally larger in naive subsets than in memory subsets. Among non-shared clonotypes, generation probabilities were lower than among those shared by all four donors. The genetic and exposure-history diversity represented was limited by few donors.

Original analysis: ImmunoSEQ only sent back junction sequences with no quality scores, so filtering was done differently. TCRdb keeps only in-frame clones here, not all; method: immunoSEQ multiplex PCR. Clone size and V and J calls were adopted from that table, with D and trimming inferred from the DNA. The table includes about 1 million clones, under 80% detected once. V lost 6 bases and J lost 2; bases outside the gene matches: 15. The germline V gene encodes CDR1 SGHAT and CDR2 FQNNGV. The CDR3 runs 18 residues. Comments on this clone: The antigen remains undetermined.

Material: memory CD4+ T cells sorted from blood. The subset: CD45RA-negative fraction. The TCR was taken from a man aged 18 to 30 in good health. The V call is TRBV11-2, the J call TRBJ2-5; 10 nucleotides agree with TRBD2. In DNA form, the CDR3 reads TGTGCCAGCAGACCGGCTAGCGGGAGAGAAGCACCTCAAGAGACCCAGTACTTC. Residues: CASRPASGREAPQETQYF.